A single T cell receptor beta chain is shown here with its context. What it binds is unknown. Recent vaccinations or acute infections were absent in the healthy HIV-negative adult donors. Method: immunoSEQ multiplex PCR; TCRdb's copy keeps in-frame clones and lacks some. The table includes around 2.5 million clones, approximately 93% detected once. This entry is derived from a study of shared clonotypes between healthy human individuals. Per the germline V gene, CDR1 is SGHRS and CDR2 is YFSETQ. The CDR3 consists of 15 residues. The V end lost 4 bases, the J end lost 5 bases, and 18 bases lay between the germline ends. Study-level findings and limits: The naive CD4 repertoires of several donors were compared, and about 5% of clonotypes were shared. The low donor count limited represented genetic and exposure-history diversity.

This sequence originates from a man aged 18 to 29 in good health. Some clones in this sample may be carry-over from other donors' samples. Sequences were obtained from naive CD4+ T cells from PBMCs. Indicated subset: CD45RA+ positively selected. The rearrangement joins TRBV5-1 to TRBJ1-1; the D gene is possibly TRBD1 (5 bases). This CDR3 reads CASSTGLRGGTEAFF. The DNA of the CDR3 is TGCGCCAGCAGCACGGGACTCCGCGGAGGTACTGAAGCTTTCTTT.